The 2 T cell receptor beta chains reported below all come from one sample, sequenced in a study of PD-L1 blockade in urothelial cancer. The protocol was immunoSEQ multiplex PCR, while the TCRdb copy is restricted to in-frame clones and leaves out a portion. The data show about 100,000 clones, under 85% seen once. The sample here was PBMCs, taken around atezolizumab (anti-PD-L1) treatment. These receptor sequences come from a man aged 45-60 years with urothelial cancer.

This chain links TRBV4-2 with TRBJ1-6; the D gene is possibly TRBD1 (5 bases). V was clipped by 1 base and J by 14 bases, with 21 bases between them. Germline loops: CDR1 LGHNA, CDR2 YNFKEQ. The CDR3 covers 16 residues. CDR3 DNA sequence: TGTGCCAGCAGCCAAGGTACGGCGTGGGGGGAGTTGACCCTCCACTTT. This translates into CASSQGTAWGELTLHF.

The chain has TRBV10-3 and TRBJ2-7, with a tentative D call TRBD2 (5 bases). Per germline, CDR1 ENHRY and CDR2 SYGVKD. CDR3 length equals 14 residues. Trimming removed 0 bases from V and 2 bases from J, with 8 bases in between. In DNA, the CDR3 is TGTGCCATCAGTGAGTCGACACTAGCCTACGAGCAGTACTTC. This codes for CAISESTLAYEQYF.